A selection of T cell receptor beta chains follows, all from one sample in a study of PD-L1 blockade in urothelial cancer. Data came from immunoSEQ multiplex PCR; TCRdb stores just in-frame clones and leaves some out. The sample consists of roughly 120,000 clones, approximately 90% of them appearing once. Sequenced here: PBMCs, sampled around atezolizumab (anti-PD-L1) treatment. These receptor sequences come from a man in his 60s with urothelial cancer. The CDR3 runs from the conserved cysteine through the conserved F or W. The D gene is left open where the match is weak. The size of a clone is reported for some rows only, either as once, few or many, or as a class for expanded clones.

TRBJ1-1	TRBD1	NA	13	TRBV7-3	CASSPRQGGQAFF	TGTGCCAGCAGCCCTAGACAGGGGGGTCAAGCTTTCTTT
TRBJ2-5	NA	NA	14	TRBV5-1	CASSLALGEETQYF	TGCGCCAGCAGCTTGGCCTTAGGGGAAGAGACCCAGTACTTC
TRBJ2-6	TRBD2	NA	15	TRBV6-1	CASLRGESGANVLTF	TGTGCCAGCCTTCGGGGGGAGTCTGGGGCCAACGTCCTGACTTTC
TRBJ2-5	NA	once	13	TRBV10-2	CASQGQGRETQYF	TGCGCCAGCCAGGGTCAGGGTCGGGAGACCCAGTACTTC
TRBJ2-4	TRBD2	NA	14	TRBV6-6	CASSTGLGENIQYF	TGTGCCAGCAGTACGGGACTAGGGGAGAACATTCAGTACTTC
TRBJ2-1	TRBD1	NA	16	TRBV18	CASSPSRGQGGNEQFF	TGTGCCAGCTCACCATCGCGGGGACAGGGTGGCAATGAGCAGTTCTTC
TRBJ1-4	TRBD1	NA	14	TRBV19	CASSQNGQGEKLFF	TGTGCCAGTTCTCAGAACGGACAGGGGGAAAAACTGTTTTTT
TRBJ1-1	TRBD1	NA	15	TRBV28	CASSTRGQGSAEAFF	TGTGCCAGCAGTACCCGGGGACAGGGATCAGCTGAAGCTTTCTTT
TRBJ1-5	NA	NA	13	TRBV7-9	CASSLEINQPQHF	TGTGCCAGCAGCTTAGAAATAAATCAGCCCCAGCATTTT
TRBJ2-1	NA	NA	14	TRBV11-3	CASSLDSPRDEQFF	TGTGCCAGCAGCCTGGACAGCCCACGTGATGAGCAGTTCTTC
TRBJ2-7	TRBD2	NA	15	TRBV4-1	CASSRAGTSGTEQYF	TGCGCCAGCAGCCGGGCCGGGACTAGCGGGACCGAGCAGTACTTC
TRBJ2-5	NA	NA	15	TRBV9	CASSVSAGKQETQYF	TGTGCCAGCAGCGTATCTGCGGGGAAGCAAGAGACCCAGTACTTC
TRBJ1-1	NA	NA	12	TRBV13	CASRGGRTEAFF	TGTGCCAGCAGGGGAGGAAGGACCGAGGCTTTCTTT
TRBJ2-2	NA	NA	14	TRBV27	CASSFTRTTGELFF	TGTGCCAGCAGTTTCACCAGGACTACCGGGGAGCTGTTTTTT
TRBJ2-5	TRBD2	NA	15	TRBV9	CASSPWTSGEETQYF	TGTGCCAGCAGCCCGTGGACTAGCGGGGAAGAGACCCAGTACTTC
TRBJ2-3	NA	NA	12	TRBV5-5	CASSFPADTQYF	TGTGCCAGCAGCTTCCCGGCAGATACGCAGTATTTT
TRBJ1-6	TRBD1	NA	17	TRBV4-3	CASSQGIPGQGSSPLHF	TGCGCCAGCAGCCAAGGGATTCCGGGACAGGGGTCTTCACCCCTCCACTTT
TRBJ1-1	NA	many	12	TRBV11-1	CASSQGYTEAFF	TGTGCCAGCAGCCAGGGTTACACTGAAGCTTTCTTT
TRBJ1-2	TRBD1	NA	13	TRBV28	CASSFTGASGYTF	TGTGCCAGCAGTTTCACAGGGGCCTCTGGCTACACCTTC
TRBJ2-2	NA	once	16	TRBV7-3	CASSLYMGPNTGELFF	TGTGCCAGCAGCTTATATATGGGGCCGAACACCGGGGAGCTGTTTTTT
TRBJ2-2	NA	NA	14	TRBV11-3	CASSLEGATGELFF	TGTGCCAGCAGCTTAGAGGGAGCCACCGGGGAGCTGTTTTTT
TRBJ2-1	NA	NA	13	TRBV7-2	CASSLGAYNEQFF	TGTGCCAGCAGCTTAGGGGCTTACAATGAGCAGTTCTTC
TRBJ2-7	NA	NA	16	TRBV27	CASLPLGGRGTYEQYF	TGTGCCAGCCTACCCCTAGGGGGTAGAGGGACCTACGAGCAGTACTTC
TRBJ2-7	NA	once	13	TRBV10-2	CASRLGRFKEQYF	TGCGCCAGCAGACTGGGCAGATTTAAAGAGCAGTACTTC
TRBJ2-3	TRBD2	NA	16	TRBV6-4	CASSDGPAGGLDTQYF	TGTGCCAGCAGTGACGGTCCGGCGGGAGGGTTGGATACGCAGTATTTT
TRBJ2-1	NA	NA	13	TRBV28	CASSFGDLNEQFF	TGTGCCAGCAGTTTCGGGGATCTCAATGAGCAGTTCTTC
TRBJ2-5	NA	NA	15	TRBV7-3	CASSPRGGLEETQYF	TGTGCCAGCAGCCCTAGGGGGGGGCTAGAAGAGACCCAGTACTTC
TRBJ2-2	TRBD2	NA	20	TRBV15	CATSRLPAPELAGNTGELFF	TGTGCCACCAGCCGTTTACCTGCACCCGAACTAGCGGGGAACACCGGGGAGCTGTTTTTT
TRBJ1-1	NA	NA	12	TRBV29-1	CSVGNSNTEAFF	TGCAGCGTTGGCAACAGTAACACTGAAGCTTTCTTT
TRBJ1-2	NA	few	14	TRBV28	CASSAGGANYGYTF	TGTGCCAGCAGTGCCGGAGGTGCTAACTATGGCTACACCTTC
TRBJ2-7	NA	few	14	TRBV7-9	CASSWDTSSYEQYF	TGTGCCAGCAGCTGGGACACGAGCTCCTACGAGCAGTACTTC
TRBJ2-5	NA	few	14	TRBV11-3	CASSPRERQETQYF	TGTGCCAGCAGCCCCCGGGAGCGCCAAGAGACCCAGTACTTC
TRBJ1-4	NA	many	14	TRBV7-9	CASSPDDGGEKLFF	TGTGCCAGCAGCCCCGACGACGGAGGAGAAAAACTGTTTTTT
TRBJ2-7	NA	few	12	TRBV29-1	CSVGGSPYEQYF	TGCAGCGTTGGGGGCAGCCCCTACGAGCAGTACTTC
TRBJ1-1	NA	NA	14	TRBV7-9	CASSTWTENTEAFF	TGTGCCAGCAGCACCTGGACAGAGAACACTGAAGCTTTCTTT
TRBJ1-1	TRBD1	NA	13	TRBV7-2	CASSPDRFTEAFF	TGTGCCAGCAGCCCGGACAGGTTCACTGAAGCTTTCTTT
TRBJ2-7	TRBD1	NA	14	TRBV7-3	CASSPQGGEYEQYF	TGTGCCAGCAGCCCACAGGGGGGAGAATACGAGCAGTACTTC
TRBJ1-4	TRBD1	NA	15	TRBV11-3	CASSSTGSANEKLFF	TGTGCCAGCAGCTCGACAGGGTCGGCTAATGAAAAACTGTTTTTT
TRBJ2-7	TRBD2	NA	16	TRBV5-1	CASSSKGLAGDYEQYF	TGCGCCAGCAGCTCCAAGGGACTAGCGGGGGACTACGAGCAGTACTTC
TRBJ1-2	TRBD1	NA	15	TRBV6-4	CASRGQALANYGYTF	TGTGCCAGCAGGGGACAGGCCTTAGCTAACTATGGCTACACCTTC
TRBJ1-2	NA	NA	13	TRBV2	CASSSGTTRGYTF	TGTGCCAGCAGTTCCGGGACAACAAGAGGCTACACCTTC
TRBJ1-6	NA	NA	15	TRBV28	CASRVSGGRNSPLHF	TGTGCCAGCAGGGTCTCGGGGGGGAGAAATTCACCCCTCCACTTT
TRBJ2-2	TRBD2	NA	14	TRBV10-2	CASSLAGYTGELFF	TGCGCCAGCTCACTAGCGGGATACACCGGGGAGCTGTTTTTT
TRBJ2-7	NA	NA	12	TRBV7-2	CASSLTRDEQYF	TGTGCCAGCAGCCTAACCAGGGACGAGCAGTACTTC
TRBJ2-2	NA	NA	14	TRBV10-1	CASSAGITTGELFF	TGCGCCAGCAGTGCTGGCATCACCACCGGGGAGCTGTTTTTT
TRBJ2-1	NA	NA	15	TRBV2	CASSQTGLEGNEQFF	TGTGCCAGCAGTCAAACGGGGTTGGAGGGCAATGAGCAGTTCTTC
TRBJ2-3	NA	NA	14	TRBV27	CASSFAGTPDTQYF	TGTGCCAGCAGTTTCGCGGGAACTCCAGATACGCAGTATTTT
TRBJ1-4	NA	NA	16	TRBV4-2	CASSQDVRRTNEKLFF	TGTGCCAGCAGCCAAGATGTACGGAGAACTAATGAAAAACTGTTTTTT
TRBJ1-2	TRBD1	once	15	TRBV5-4	CASSLRQGADYGYTF	TGTGCCAGCAGCCTAAGACAGGGGGCGGACTATGGCTACACCTTC
TRBJ2-7	TRBD2	NA	14	TRBV28	CASSLAGGSYEQYF	TGTGCCAGCAGCCTGGCGGGGGGCTCCTACGAGCAGTACTTC
TRBJ2-1	NA	NA	14	TRBV5-1	CASSPGQTYNEQFF	TGCGCCAGCAGCCCAGGACAAACCTACAATGAGCAGTTCTTC
TRBJ1-3	NA	NA	14	TRBV10-2	CASSEWGPGNTIYF	TGCGCCAGCAGTGAGTGGGGGCCTGGAAACACCATATATTTT
TRBJ2-1	NA	NA	14	TRBV6-5	CASSPRNLNNEQFF	TGTGCCAGCAGCCCCAGGAACCTGAACAATGAGCAGTTCTTC
TRBJ2-7	TRBD1	NA	14	TRBV7-9	CASSMGTGVYEQYF	TGTGCCAGCAGCATGGGGACAGGGGTATACGAGCAGTACTTC
TRBJ2-7	TRBD1	NA	13	TRBV25-1	CASSQGARNEQYF	TGTGCCAGCTCTCAGGGGGCGCGGAACGAGCAGTACTTC